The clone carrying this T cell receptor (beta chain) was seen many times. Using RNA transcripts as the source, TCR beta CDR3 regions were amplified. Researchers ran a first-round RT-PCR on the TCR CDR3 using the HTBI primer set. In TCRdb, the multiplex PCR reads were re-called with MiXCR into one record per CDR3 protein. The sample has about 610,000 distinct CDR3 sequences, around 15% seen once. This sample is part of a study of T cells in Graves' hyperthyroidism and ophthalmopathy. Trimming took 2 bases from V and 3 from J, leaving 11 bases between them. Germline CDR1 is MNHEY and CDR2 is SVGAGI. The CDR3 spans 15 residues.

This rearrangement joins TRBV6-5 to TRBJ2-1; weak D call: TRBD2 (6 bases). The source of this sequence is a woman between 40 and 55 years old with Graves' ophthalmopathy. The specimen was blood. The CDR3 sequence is CASSYVAAFYNEQFF. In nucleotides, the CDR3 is TGTGCCAGCAGTTACGTAGCGGCCTTCTACAATGAGCAGTTCTTC.